This TCR beta chain was recovered during a study of CD8 T cells in ankylosing spondylitis. Overall study findings and caveats: There were earlier reports of some motif variants in reactive arthritis synovial fluid and blood. Seemingly distinctive of ankylosing spondylitis blood was a TCR beta motif formed by eight highly homologous variants.

This clonotype was recorded at least ten times. The antigen is undetermined. The CDR3 has 13 residues. With 2 bases clipped from V and 10 bases from J, the junction kept 6 bases outside the gene matches. TCRdb re-derived calls from the 5' RACE reads in MiXCR, one entry per CDR3 protein. This sample has 36,000 or so distinct CDR3 sequences, with around 6.2% found just once. This receptor was obtained from a male donor with ankylosing spondylitis or in good health (not recorded which). This sequence joins TRBV12-3 or TRBV12-4 and TRBJ2-3, with 7 bases aligning to TRBD2. The material sequenced was blood, either unsorted or a sorted T cell fraction (not recorded which). As DNA, the CDR3 is TGTGCCAGCAGTTTAAGCGGGACCGTTGCGCAGTATTTT. It yields the protein CASSLSGTVAQYF.